This section outlines one T cell receptor beta chain sequence together with its context. Its antigen is not identified. This CDR3 is 13 amino acids long. Trimming cost V 7 bases and J 5 bases, with 14 bases left between them. Germline V lookup: CDR1 MNHEY, CDR2 SVGAGI. TCRdb keeps only in-frame clones here, not all; method: immunoSEQ multiplex PCR. The table shows roughly 110,000 clones, with about 85% occurring only once. The data belong to a study of cytomegalovirus exposure and HLA in healthy donors. Looking at the study overall: Later analysis reported that the roughly 120 validation repertoires shared the platform of the 650 to 700 first-cohort repertoires.

Whole-study findings and limits: According to the study, some 160 TCR beta chains were cytomegalovirus-associated. Rare sequences made up most TCRs, while some public TCRs were found in many donors.

The donors were in the roughly 130-subject validation cohort; that cohort was separate from the 666-subject first cohort. The sequence came from a woman younger than 30 in good health and CMV-seropositive. Material: PBMCs. The genes are TRBV6-5 and TRBJ1-1; D is uncertain. In DNA form, the CDR3 reads TGTGCCAGCAACTCCGACATACTGACTGAAGCTTTCTTT. It specifies CASNSDILTEAFF.